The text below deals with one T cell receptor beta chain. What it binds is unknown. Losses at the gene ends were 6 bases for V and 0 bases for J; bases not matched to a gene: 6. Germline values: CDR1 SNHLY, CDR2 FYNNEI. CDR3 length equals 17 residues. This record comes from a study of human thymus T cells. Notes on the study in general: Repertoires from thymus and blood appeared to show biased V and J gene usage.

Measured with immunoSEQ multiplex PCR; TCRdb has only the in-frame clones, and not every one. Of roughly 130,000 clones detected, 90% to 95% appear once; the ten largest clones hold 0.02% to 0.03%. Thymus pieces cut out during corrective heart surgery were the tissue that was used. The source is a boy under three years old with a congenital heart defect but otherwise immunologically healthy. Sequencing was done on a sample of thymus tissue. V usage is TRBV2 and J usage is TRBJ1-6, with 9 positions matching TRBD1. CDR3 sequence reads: CASSGGGQGSYNSPLHF. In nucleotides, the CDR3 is TGTGCCAGCAGCGGGGGGGGACAGGGCTCCTATAATTCACCCCTCCACTTT.